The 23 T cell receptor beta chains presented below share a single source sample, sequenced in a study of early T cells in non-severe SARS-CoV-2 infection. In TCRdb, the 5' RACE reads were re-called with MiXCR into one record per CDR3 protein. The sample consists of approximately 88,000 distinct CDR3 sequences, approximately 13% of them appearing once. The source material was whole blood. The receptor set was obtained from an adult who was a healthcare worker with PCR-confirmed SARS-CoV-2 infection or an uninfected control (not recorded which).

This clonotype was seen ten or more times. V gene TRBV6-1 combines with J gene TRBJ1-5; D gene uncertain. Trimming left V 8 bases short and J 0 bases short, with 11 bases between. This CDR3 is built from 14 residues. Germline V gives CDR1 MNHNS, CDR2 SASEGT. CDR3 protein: CASLHPLSNQPQHF. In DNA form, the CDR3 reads TGTGCCAGCCTACATCCCCTTAGCAATCAGCCCCAGCATTTT.

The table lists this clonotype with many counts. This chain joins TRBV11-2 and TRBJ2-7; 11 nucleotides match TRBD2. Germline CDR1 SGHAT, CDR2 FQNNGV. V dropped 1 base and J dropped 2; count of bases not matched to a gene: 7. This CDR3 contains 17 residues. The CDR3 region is CASSLAVTSGGTYEQYF. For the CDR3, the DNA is TGTGCCAGCAGCTTAGCGGTAACTAGCGGGGGCACCTACGAGCAGTACTTC.

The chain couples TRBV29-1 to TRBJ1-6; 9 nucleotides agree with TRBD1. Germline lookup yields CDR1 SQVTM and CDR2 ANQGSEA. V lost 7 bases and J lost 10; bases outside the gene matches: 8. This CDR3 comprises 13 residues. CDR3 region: CSARTGDNSPLHF. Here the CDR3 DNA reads TGCAGCGCACGGACAGGGGACAACTCACCCCTCCACTTT.

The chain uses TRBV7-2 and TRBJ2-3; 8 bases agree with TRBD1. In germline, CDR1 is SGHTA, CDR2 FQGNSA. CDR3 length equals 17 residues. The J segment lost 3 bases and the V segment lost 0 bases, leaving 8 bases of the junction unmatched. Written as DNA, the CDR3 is TGTGCCAGCAGCTTAGCGCCGGCAGGGGGCTCTACAGATACGCAGTATTTT. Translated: CASSLAPAGGSTDTQYF.

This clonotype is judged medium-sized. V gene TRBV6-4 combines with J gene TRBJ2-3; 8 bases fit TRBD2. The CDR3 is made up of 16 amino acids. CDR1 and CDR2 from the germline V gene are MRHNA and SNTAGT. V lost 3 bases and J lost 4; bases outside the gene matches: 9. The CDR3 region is CASSDSPSGGADTQYF. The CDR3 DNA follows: TGTGCCAGCAGTGATTCTCCCAGCGGGGGCGCAGATACGCAGTATTTT.

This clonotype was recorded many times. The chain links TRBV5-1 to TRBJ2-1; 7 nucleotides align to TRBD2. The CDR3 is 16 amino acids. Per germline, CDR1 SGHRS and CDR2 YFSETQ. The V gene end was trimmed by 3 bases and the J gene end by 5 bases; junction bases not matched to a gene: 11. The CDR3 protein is CASSSQAGHQNNEQFF. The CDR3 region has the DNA TGCGCCAGCAGCTCCCAAGCGGGGCACCAAAACAATGAGCAGTTCTTC.

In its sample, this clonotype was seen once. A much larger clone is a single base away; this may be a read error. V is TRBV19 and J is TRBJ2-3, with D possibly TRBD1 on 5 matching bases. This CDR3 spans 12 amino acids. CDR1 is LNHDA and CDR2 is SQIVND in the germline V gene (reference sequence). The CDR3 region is CASSQSTDKQYF. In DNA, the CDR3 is TGTGCCAGTAGTCAGTCGACAGATAAGCAGTATTTT.

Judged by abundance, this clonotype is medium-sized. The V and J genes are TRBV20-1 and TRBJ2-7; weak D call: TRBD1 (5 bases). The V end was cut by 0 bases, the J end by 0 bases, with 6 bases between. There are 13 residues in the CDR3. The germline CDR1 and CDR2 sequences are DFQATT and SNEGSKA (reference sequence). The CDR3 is CSARDRASYEQYF. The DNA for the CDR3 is TGCAGTGCTAGAGACAGGGCCTCCTACGAGCAGTACTTC.

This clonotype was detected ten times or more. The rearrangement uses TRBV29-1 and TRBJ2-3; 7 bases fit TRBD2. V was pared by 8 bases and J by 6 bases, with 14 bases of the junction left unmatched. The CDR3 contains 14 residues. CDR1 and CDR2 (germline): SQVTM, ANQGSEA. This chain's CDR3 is CSYRPGLAVDTQYF. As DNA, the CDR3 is TGCAGCTATAGGCCGGGGCTAGCGGTTGATACGCAGTATTTT.

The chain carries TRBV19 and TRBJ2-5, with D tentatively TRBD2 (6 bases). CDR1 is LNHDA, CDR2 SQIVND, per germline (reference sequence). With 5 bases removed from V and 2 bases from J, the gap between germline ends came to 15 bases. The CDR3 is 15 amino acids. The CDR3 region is CASSPSGLFQETQYF. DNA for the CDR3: TGTGCCAGTAGTCCTTCGGGACTTTTTCAAGAGACCCAGTACTTC.

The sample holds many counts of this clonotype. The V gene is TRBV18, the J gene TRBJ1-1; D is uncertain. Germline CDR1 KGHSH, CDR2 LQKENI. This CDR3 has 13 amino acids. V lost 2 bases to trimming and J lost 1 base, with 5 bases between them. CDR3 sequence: CASSPSQNTEAFF. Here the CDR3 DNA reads TGTGCCAGCTCACCATCCCAGAACACTGAAGCTTTCTTT.

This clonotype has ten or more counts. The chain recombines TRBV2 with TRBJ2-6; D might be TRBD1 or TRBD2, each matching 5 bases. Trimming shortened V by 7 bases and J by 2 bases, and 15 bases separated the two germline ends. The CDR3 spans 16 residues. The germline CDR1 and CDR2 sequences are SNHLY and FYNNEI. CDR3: CASTRRRGAGANVLTF. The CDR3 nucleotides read TGTGCCAGCACCCGCCGACGAGGGGCTGGGGCCAACGTCCTGACTTTC. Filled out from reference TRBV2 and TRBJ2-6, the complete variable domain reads EPEVTQTPSHQVTQMGQEVILRCVPISNHLYFYWYRQILGQKVEFLVSFYNNEISEKSEIFDDQFSVERPDGSNFTLKIRSTKLEDSAMYFCASTRRRGAGANVLTFGAGSRLTVL.

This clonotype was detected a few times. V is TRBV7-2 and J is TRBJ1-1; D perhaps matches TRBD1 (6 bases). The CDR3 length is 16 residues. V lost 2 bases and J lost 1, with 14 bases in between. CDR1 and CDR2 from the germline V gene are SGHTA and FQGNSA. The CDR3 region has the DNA TGTGCCAGCAGCTTAACAGGGACCCCCACGAACACTGAAGCTTTCTTT. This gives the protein CASSLTGTPTNTEAFF.

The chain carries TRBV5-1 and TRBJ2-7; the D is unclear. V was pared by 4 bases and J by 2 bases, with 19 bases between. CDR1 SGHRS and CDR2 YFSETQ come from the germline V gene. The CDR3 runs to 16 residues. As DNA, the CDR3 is TGCGCCAGCAGCGTCGGCCGTCGATCCCGAACCTACGAGCAGTACTTC. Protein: CASSVGRRSRTYEQYF.

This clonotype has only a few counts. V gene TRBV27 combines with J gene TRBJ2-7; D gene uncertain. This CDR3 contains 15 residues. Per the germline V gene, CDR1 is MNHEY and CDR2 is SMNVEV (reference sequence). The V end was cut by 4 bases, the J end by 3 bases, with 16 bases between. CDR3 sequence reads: CASSYDPRFYYEQYF. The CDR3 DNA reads TGTGCCAGCAGTTATGACCCTAGATTTTACTACGAGCAGTACTTC.

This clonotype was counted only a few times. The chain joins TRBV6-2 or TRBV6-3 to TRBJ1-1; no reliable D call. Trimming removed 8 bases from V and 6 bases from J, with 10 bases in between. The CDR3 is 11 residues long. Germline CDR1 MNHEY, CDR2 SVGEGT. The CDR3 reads CASQDWSEAFF. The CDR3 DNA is TGTGCCAGCCAGGATTGGTCTGAAGCTTTCTTT.

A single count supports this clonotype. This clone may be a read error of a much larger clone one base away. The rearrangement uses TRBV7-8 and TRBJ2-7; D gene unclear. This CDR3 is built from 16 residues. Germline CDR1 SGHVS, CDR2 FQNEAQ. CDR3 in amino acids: CASGLVQFRSSYEQYF. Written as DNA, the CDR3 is TGTGCCAGCGGCTTAGTTCAGTTCCGAAGCTCCTACGAGCAGTACTTC. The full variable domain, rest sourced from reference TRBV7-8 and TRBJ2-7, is GAGVSQSPRYKVAKRGQDVALRCDPISGHVSLFWYQQALGQGPEFLTYFQNEAQLDKSGLPSDRFFAERPEGSVSTLKIQRTQQEDSAVYLCASGLVQFRSSYEQYFGPGTRLTVT.

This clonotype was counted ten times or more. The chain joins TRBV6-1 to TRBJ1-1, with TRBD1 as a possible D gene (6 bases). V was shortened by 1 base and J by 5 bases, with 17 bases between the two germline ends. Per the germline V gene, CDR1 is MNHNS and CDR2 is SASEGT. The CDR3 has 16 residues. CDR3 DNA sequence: TGTGCCAGCAGTGAAGTTGTTAGGGGGGGGGAAACTGAAGCTTTCTTT. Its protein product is CASSEVVRGGETEAFF.

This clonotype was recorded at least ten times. CDR3 in DNA: TGCAGTGCTAGAGAGAATAGCGGGGGACTTTCCTACGAGCAGTACTTC. This encodes CSARENSGGLSYEQYF. The genes are TRBV20-1 and TRBJ2-7; 9 nucleotides match TRBD2. The CDR3 is 16 residues long. V was clipped by 0 bases and J by 1 base; unmatched bases: 7. CDR1 is DFQATT, CDR2 SNEGSKA, per germline (reference sequence).

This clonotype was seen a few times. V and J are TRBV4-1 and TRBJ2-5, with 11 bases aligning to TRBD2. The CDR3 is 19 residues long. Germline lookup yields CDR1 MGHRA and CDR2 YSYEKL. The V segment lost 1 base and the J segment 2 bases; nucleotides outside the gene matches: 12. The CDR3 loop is CASSQVTLAGLAEQETQYF. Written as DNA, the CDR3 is TGCGCCAGCAGCCAAGTCACATTGGCGGGACTAGCGGAACAAGAGACCCAGTACTTC.

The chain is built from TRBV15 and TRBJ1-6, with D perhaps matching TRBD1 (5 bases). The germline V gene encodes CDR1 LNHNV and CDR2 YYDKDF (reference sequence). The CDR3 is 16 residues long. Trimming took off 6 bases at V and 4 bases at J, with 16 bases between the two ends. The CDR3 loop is CATRAVQDPYNSPLHF. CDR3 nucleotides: TGTGCCACCAGAGCTGTACAGGACCCATATAATTCACCCCTCCACTTT.

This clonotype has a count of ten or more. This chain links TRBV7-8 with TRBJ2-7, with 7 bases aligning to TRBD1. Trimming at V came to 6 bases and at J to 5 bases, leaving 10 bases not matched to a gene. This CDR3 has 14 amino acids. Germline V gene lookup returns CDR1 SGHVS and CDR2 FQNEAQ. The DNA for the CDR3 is TGTGCCAGCAGTCACCAGGGACAGCGAAACGAGCAGTACTTC. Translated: CASSHQGQRNEQYF.

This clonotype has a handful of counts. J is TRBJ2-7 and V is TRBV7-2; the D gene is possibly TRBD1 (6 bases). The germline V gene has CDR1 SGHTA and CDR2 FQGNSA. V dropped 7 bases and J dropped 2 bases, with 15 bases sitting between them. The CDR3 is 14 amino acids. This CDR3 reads CASNWGTTAYEQYF. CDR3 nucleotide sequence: TGTGCCAGCAACTGGGGGACAACAGCCTACGAGCAGTACTTC.